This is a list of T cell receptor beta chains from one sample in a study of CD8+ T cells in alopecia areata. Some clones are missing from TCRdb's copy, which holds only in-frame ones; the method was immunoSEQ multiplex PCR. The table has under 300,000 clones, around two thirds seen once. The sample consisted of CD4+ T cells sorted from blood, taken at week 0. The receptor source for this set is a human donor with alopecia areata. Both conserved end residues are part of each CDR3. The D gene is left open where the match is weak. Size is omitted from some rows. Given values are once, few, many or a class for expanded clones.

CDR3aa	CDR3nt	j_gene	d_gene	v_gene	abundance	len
CASSVGQGAYEQYF	TGTGCCAGCAGCGTCGGACAGGGGGCCTACGAGCAGTACTTC	TRBJ2-7	TRBD1	TRBV9	once	14
CASSDPGVFEQYF	TGTGCCAGCAGTGATCCAGGGGTTTTCGAGCAGTACTTC	TRBJ2-7	NA	TRBV25-1	NA	13
CSGGFWETQYF	TGCAGCGGTGGGTTTTGGGAGACCCAGTACTTC	TRBJ2-5	NA	TRBV29-1	NA	11
CASSPPRVTYNEQFF	TGTGCCAGCTCACCACCGCGGGTTACCTACAATGAGCAGTTCTTC	TRBJ2-1	NA	TRBV18	NA	15
CAWSALRTGSTGELFF	TGTGCCTGGAGTGCCCTTCGGACAGGCAGCACCGGGGAGCTGTTTTTT	TRBJ2-2	TRBD1	TRBV30	NA	16
CASRRVQASPLHF	TGTGCCAGCAGGAGGGTCCAGGCTTCACCCCTCCACTTT	TRBJ1-6	NA	TRBV21-1	NA	13
CSVEAGVNQPQHF	TGCAGCGTTGAAGCTGGGGTTAATCAGCCCCAGCATTTT	TRBJ1-5	NA	TRBV29-1	NA	13
CASSQVGVGPSVGANVLTF	TGCGCCAGCAGCCAAGTAGGTGTGGGGCCGTCTGTTGGGGCCAACGTCCTGACTTTC	TRBJ2-6	NA	TRBV4-3	NA	19
CAWRLETSGASGINEQYF	TGTGCCTGGAGGCTTGAGACTAGCGGAGCCTCGGGAATCAACGAGCAGTACTTC	TRBJ2-7	TRBD2	TRBV30	once	18
CSARDRGRSYNEQFF	TGCAGCGCTCGGGACAGGGGGCGCTCCTACAATGAGCAGTTCTTC	TRBJ2-1	TRBD1	TRBV29-1	NA	15